The rows below give T cell receptor beta chains drawn from one sample of a study of T cells in Graves' hyperthyroidism and ophthalmopathy. TCRdb re-called the multiplex PCR reads with MiXCR, one entry per CDR3 protein. The data hold approximately 690,000 distinct CDR3 sequences, with 20% to 25% observed a single time. Sequencing input: blood. These receptor sequences come from a young man with Graves' ophthalmopathy. The CDR3 runs from the conserved cysteine through the conserved F or W.

V gene: TRBV20-1
J gene: TRBJ2-7
CDR3 protein: CSASDPGGSSYEQYF

V gene: TRBV2
J gene: TRBJ1-3
CDR3 protein: CASSNQGAFSGNTIYF

V gene: TRBV6-1
J gene: TRBJ2-1
CDR3 protein: CASSVHPTTTTPYNEQFF

V gene: TRBV5-1
J gene: TRBJ1-1
CDR3 protein: CASSLGVIHTEAFF

V gene: TRBV2
J gene: TRBJ2-7
CDR3 protein: CASSVTSGSGEQYF

V gene: TRBV15
J gene: TRBJ2-7
CDR3 protein: CATSRGRGTGVEQYF

V gene: TRBV4-3
J gene: TRBJ2-1
CDR3 protein: CASSQAFDEQFF

V gene: TRBV6-1
J gene: TRBJ1-1
CDR3 protein: CASSNSLKNTEAFF

V gene: TRBV20-1
J gene: TRBJ1-2
CDR3 protein: CSDRQGYGYTF

V gene: TRBV10-1
J gene: TRBJ2-3
CDR3 protein: CASSELGRSTDTQYF

V gene: TRBV7-9
J gene: TRBJ1-2
CDR3 protein: CASSPVSPGRGYTF

V gene: TRBV2
J gene: TRBJ1-1
CDR3 protein: CASSERVDGIMNTEAFF

V gene: TRBV10-2
J gene: TRBJ2-7
CDR3 protein: CASSEPLALTYEQYF

V gene: TRBV14
J gene: TRBJ2-1
CDR3 protein: CASSQEWRESGGNEQFF

V gene: TRBV28
J gene: TRBJ2-7
CDR3 protein: CASSLRTGGPCEQYF

V gene: TRBV11-2
J gene: TRBJ2-1
CDR3 protein: CASSTGLAGGLATYNEQFF

V gene: TRBV19
J gene: TRBJ2-2
CDR3 protein: CASSPPGQGLAGSLTGELFF

V gene: TRBV11-2
J gene: TRBJ1-1
CDR3 protein: CASSLGRGSEAFF

V gene: TRBV6-1
J gene: TRBJ2-7
CDR3 protein: CASSPGTSGRVEQYF

V gene: TRBV2
J gene: TRBJ2-3
CDR3 protein: CASKFSGTSTDTQYF

V gene: TRBV29-1
J gene: TRBJ2-7
CDR3 protein: CSVAGTSANTYEQYF

V gene: TRBV28
J gene: TRBJ1-1
CDR3 protein: CASSPDRGKKGTEAFF

V gene: TRBV10-3
J gene: TRBJ2-5
CDR3 protein: CAISGRGETQYF

V gene: TRBV20-1
J gene: TRBJ2-3
CDR3 protein: CSADPSGTDTQYF

V gene: TRBV5-6
J gene: TRBJ1-1
CDR3 protein: CASRPGQGGTEAFF

V gene: TRBV5-1
J gene: TRBJ2-7
CDR3 protein: CASSLPGQDYEQYF

V gene: TRBV12-3/TRBV12-4
J gene: TRBJ2-3
CDR3 protein: CASSFPGGADTQYF

V gene: TRBV5-1
J gene: TRBJ2-5
CDR3 protein: CASSLTSRPVETQYF

V gene: TRBV10-2
J gene: TRBJ1-6
CDR3 protein: CASSDGAIYNSPLHF